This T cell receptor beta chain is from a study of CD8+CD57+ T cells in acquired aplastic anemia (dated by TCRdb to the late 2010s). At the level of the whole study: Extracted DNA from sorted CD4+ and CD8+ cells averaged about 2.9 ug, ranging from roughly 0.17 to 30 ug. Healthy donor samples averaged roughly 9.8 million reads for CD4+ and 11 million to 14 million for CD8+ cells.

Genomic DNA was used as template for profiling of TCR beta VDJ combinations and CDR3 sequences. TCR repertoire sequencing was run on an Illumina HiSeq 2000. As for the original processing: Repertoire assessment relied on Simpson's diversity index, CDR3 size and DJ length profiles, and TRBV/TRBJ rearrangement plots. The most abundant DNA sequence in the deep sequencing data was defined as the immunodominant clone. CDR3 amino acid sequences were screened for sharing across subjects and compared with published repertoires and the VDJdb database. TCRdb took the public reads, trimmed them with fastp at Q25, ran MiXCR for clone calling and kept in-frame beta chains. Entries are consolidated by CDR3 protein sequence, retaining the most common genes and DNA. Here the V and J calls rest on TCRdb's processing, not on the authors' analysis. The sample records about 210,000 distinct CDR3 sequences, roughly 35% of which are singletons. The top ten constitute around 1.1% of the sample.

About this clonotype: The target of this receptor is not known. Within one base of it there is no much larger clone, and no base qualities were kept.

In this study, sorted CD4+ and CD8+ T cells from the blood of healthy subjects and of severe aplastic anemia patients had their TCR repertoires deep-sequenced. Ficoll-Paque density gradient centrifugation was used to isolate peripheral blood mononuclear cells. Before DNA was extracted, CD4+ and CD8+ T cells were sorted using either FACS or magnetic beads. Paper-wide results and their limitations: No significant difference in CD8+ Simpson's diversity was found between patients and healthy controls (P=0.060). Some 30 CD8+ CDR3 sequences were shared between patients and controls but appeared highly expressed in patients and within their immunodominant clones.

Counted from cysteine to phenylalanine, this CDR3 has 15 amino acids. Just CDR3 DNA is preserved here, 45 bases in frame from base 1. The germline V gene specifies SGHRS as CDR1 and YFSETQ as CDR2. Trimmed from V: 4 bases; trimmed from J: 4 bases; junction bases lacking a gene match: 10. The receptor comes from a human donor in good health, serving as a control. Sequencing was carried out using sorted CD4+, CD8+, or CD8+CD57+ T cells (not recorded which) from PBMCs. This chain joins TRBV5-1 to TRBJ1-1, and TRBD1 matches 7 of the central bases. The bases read TGCGCCAGCAGCCCCCTAGGAGCAGGGGGCACTGAAGCTTTCTTT. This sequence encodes CASSPLGAGGTEAFF.